This is a list of T cell receptor beta chains from one sample in a study of blood T cell repertoires in COVID-19. TCRdb keeps only in-frame clones here, not all; method: immunoSEQ multiplex PCR. The sample includes hundreds of thousands of clones, 70% to 90% of them seen just once. The source material was PBMCs or T cells enriched from blood (not recorded which). These TCRs come from a woman in her thirties or forties who had recovered from COVID-19. Both conserved end residues are part of each CDR3. The size entry is marked missing in some rows and otherwise reads once, few, many or a size class.

v_gene	abundance	j_gene	CDR3aa
TRBV5-5	NA	TRBJ1-4	CASSFTVATNEKLFF
TRBV7-9	NA	TRBJ2-7	CASSGEGQAPYEQYF
TRBV6-2/TRBV6-3	NA	TRBJ2-1	CASSYSTRAGLYNEQFF
TRBV4-3	NA	TRBJ1-1	CASSLVQGENTEAFF
TRBV10-2	NA	TRBJ2-2	CASSEDRNTGELFF
TRBV12-3/TRBV12-4	NA	TRBJ1-1	CASSLWGPEAFF
TRBV28	NA	TRBJ2-3	CASSLGQGEQYF
TRBV11-2	NA	TRBJ1-2	CASSSTGLVLYGYTF
TRBV28	NA	TRBJ2-7	CASSLARAWQYF
TRBV5-1	NA	TRBJ2-1	CASSLRAGEAYNEQFF
TRBV7-7	NA	TRBJ2-2	CASSFGGPGELFF
TRBV27	few	TRBJ2-3	CASRPGGIGTDTQYF
TRBV5-1	NA	TRBJ2-1	CASSLATGNEQFF
TRBV28	NA	TRBJ1-3	CASRPGRDNSGNTIYF
TRBV12-3/TRBV12-4	NA	TRBJ1-2	CASSSWGGYYTF
TRBV5-1	NA	TRBJ2-7	CASSSSRDRSYEQYF
TRBV3-1/TRBV3-2	NA	TRBJ1-1	CASSPGFNTEAFF
TRBV5-3	NA	TRBJ1-5	CARSVTGCFDNQPQHF
TRBV4-3	NA	TRBJ1-4	CASSQHVQGGTFNEKLFF
TRBV28	NA	TRBJ1-5	CASSFRVGQINQPQHF
TRBV19	NA	TRBJ2-3	CASSPPGTATDTQYF
TRBV19	NA	TRBJ2-2	CASGRTVRSGELFF
TRBV29-1	NA	TRBJ2-1	CSVDRGVDEQFF
TRBV29-1	NA	TRBJ1-4	CSVEGGRNEKLFF
TRBV2	NA	TRBJ2-5	CASSLPPETQYF
TRBV7-6	NA	TRBJ1-1	CASSSQTGEGTEAFF
TRBV29-1	NA	TRBJ1-2	CSVGTGGNGYTF
TRBV6-4	few	TRBJ2-3	CASSEDRGTTDTQYF
TRBV15	NA	TRBJ1-2	CATSLDRNYGYTF
TRBV6-2/TRBV6-3	NA	TRBJ2-7	CASSRAGRGNEQYF
TRBV18	once	TRBJ1-4	CASSRLQGNNEKLFF
TRBV11-3	NA	TRBJ2-7	CASSLVLAYEQYF
TRBV5-4	NA	TRBJ1-2	CASSPGGAQGYTF
TRBV2	NA	TRBJ2-1	CASGGQASSYNEQFF
TRBV7-6	NA	TRBJ2-7	CASSIRQGAYEQYF
TRBV21-1	NA	TRBJ2-3	CASSKRQGKTDTQYF
TRBV21-1	NA	TRBJ1-1	CASSKAGRGRDTFF
TRBV19	NA	TRBJ2-5	CASSIDSDGGETQYF
TRBV19	NA	TRBJ1-5	CASTAAVKVSITNQPQHF
TRBV7-2	NA	TRBJ2-7	CASSLLQQAYEQYF
TRBV9	NA	TRBJ1-1	CASSVRRAGTEAFF
TRBV4-2	NA	TRBJ2-5	CASSQEEMEGAGETQYF
TRBV5-6	NA	TRBJ1-1	CASSPGTIGSGFF
TRBV5-6	once	TRBJ2-5	CASSLSSSWETQYF
TRBV10-2	few	TRBJ2-2	CASMGTGGILNTGELFF